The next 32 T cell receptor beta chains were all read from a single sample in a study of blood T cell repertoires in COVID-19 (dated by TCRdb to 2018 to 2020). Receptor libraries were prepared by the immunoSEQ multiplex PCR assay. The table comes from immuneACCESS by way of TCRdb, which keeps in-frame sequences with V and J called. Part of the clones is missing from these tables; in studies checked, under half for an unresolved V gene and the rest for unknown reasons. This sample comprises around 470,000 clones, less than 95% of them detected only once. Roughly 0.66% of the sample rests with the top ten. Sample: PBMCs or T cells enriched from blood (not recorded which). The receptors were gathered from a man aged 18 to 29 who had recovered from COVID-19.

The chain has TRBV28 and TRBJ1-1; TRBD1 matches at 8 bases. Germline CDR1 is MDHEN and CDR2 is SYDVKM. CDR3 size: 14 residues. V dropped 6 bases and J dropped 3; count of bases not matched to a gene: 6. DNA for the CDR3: TGTGCCAGCAGGTCGGACAGGGATTACACTGAAGCTTTCTTT. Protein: CASRSDRDYTEAFF.

The DNA of the CDR3 is TGCGCCAGCAGTGGGCAGGGCGCGAACACCGGGGAGCTGTTTTTT. It translates to CASSGQGANTGELFF. V gene TRBV10-1 combines with J gene TRBJ2-2; maybe TRBD1 (5 bases). The CDR3 is 15 amino acids. The ends were cut back, 4 bases at V and 0 bases at J, with 9 bases in the middle. The V gene's germline CDR1 is WNHNN and CDR2 SYGVQD (reference sequence).

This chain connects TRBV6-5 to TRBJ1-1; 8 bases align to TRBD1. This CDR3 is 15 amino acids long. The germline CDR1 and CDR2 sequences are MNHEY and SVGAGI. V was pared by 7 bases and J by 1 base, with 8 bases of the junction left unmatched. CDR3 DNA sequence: TGTGCCAGCAAATCACCGGGACAGGAGAACACTGAAGCTTTCTTT. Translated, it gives CASKSPGQENTEAFF.

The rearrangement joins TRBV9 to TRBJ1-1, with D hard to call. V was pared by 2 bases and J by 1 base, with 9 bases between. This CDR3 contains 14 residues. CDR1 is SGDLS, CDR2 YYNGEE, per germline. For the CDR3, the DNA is TGTGCCAGCAGCGTCGATGGGAGGAACACTGAAGCTTTCTTT. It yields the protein CASSVDGRNTEAFF.

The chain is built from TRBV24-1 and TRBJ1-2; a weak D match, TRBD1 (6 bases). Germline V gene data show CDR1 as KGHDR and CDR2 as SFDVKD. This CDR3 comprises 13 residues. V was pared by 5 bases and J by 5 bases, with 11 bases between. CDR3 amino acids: CATSVDSSYGYTF. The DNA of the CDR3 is TGTGCCACCAGTGTGGACAGCTCGTATGGCTACACCTTC.

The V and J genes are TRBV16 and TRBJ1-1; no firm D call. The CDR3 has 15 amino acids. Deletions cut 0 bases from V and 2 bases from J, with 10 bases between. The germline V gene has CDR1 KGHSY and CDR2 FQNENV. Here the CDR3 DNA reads TGTGCCAGCAGCCAATCTTCAGCGGGAAACACTGAAGCTTTCTTT. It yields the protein CASSQSSAGNTEAFF.

The CDR3 region is CASSTPRGQRHFVGGYTF. CDR3 coding DNA: TGTGCCAGCAGCACACCCCGGGGACAGCGCCATTTTGTAGGTGGCTACACCTTC. The genes are TRBV5-4 and TRBJ1-2; 7 bases are a match to TRBD1. The ends lost 4 bases at V and 7 bases at J; junction bases unmatched: 22. CDR1 and CDR2 from the germline V gene are SGHNT and YYREEE (reference sequence). This CDR3 comprises 18 residues. The full variable domain, in which reference TRBV5-4 and TRBJ1-2 provide the parts outside the CDR3, is ETGVTQSPTHLIKTRGQQVTLRCSSQSGHNTVSWYQQALGQGPQFIFQYYREEENGRGNFPPRFSGLQFPNYSSELNVNALELDDSALYLCASSTPRGQRHFVGGYTFGSGTRLTVV.

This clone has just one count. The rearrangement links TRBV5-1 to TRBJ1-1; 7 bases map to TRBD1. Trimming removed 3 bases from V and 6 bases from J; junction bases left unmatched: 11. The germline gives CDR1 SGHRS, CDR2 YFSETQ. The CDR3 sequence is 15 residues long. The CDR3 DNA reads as TGCGCCAGCAGCTCCGGAGGGGGCTATGGGCCTGAAGCTTTCTTT. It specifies CASSSGGGYGPEAFF.

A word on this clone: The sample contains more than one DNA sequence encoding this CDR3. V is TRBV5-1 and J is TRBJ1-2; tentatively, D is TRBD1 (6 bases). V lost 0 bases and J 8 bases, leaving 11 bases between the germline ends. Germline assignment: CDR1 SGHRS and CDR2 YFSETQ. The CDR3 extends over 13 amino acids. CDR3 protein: CASSLEQGSGYTF. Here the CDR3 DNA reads TGCGCCAGCAGCTTGGAGCAGGGGTCGGGCTACACCTTC. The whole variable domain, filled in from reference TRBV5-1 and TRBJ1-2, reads KAGVTQTPRYLIKTRGQQVTLSCSPISGHRSVSWYQQTPGQGLQFLFEYFSETQRNKGNFPGRFSGRQFSNSRSEMNVSTLELGDSALYLCASSLEQGSGYTFGSGTRLTVV.

This CDR3 reads CASRQGLSQETQYF. The CDR3 coding sequence is TGCGCCAGCAGACAGGGTCTATCGCAAGAGACCCAGTACTTC. The chain is built from TRBV5-1 and TRBJ2-5; D may be TRBD1 (6 bases). This CDR3 is 14 amino acids long. Deletions cut 5 bases from V and 2 bases from J, with 13 bases between. CDR1 is SGHRS, CDR2 YFSETQ, per germline.

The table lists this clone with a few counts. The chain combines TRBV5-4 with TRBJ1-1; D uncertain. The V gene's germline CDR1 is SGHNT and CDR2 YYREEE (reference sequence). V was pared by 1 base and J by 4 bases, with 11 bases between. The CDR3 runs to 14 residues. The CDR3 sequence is CASSLREAGTEAFF. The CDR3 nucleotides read TGTGCCAGCAGCTTGAGAGAGGCTGGCACTGAAGCTTTCTTT.

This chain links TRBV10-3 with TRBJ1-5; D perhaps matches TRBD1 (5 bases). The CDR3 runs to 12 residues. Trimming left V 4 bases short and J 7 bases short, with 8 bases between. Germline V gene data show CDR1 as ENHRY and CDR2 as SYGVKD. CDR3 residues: CAISGGGQPQHF. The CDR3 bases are TGTGCCATCAGTGGCGGGGGACAGCCCCAGCATTTT.

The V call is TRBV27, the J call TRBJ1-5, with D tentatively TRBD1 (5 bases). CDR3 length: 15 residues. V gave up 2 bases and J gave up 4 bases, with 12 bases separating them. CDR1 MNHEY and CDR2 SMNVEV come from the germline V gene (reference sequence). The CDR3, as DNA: TGTGCCAGCAGTTTACAGGGTCAAAGGAATCAGCCCCAGCATTTT. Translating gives CASSLQGQRNQPQHF.

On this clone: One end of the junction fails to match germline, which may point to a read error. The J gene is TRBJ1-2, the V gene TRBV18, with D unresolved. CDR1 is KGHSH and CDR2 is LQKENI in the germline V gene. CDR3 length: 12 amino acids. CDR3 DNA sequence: TGTGCCAGCTCACCACCGAGGGCACGGACGCTCTTC. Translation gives CASSPPRARTLF.

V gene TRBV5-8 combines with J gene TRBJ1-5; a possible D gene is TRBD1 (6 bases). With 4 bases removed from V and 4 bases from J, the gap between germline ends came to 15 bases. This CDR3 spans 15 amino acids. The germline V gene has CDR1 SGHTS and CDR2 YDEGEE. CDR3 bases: TGTGCCAGCAGCCCATCCGACAGGATTAATCAGCCCCAGCATTTT. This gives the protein CASSPSDRINQPQHF.

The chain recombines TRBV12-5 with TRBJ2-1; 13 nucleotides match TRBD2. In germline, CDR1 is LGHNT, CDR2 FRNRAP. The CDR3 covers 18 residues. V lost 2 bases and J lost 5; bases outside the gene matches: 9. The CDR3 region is CASGLSYGTSGADNEQFF. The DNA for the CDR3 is TGTGCTAGTGGTTTGTCCTACGGGACTAGCGGGGCCGACAATGAGCAGTTCTTC.

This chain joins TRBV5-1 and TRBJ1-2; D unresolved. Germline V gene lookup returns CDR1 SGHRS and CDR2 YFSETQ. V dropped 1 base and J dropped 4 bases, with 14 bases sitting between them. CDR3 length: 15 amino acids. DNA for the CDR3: TGCGCCAGCAGCTTGAGCGATCCCTTCACCTATGGCTACACCTTC. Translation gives CASSLSDPFTYGYTF. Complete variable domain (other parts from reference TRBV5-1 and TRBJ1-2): KAGVTQTPRYLIKTRGQQVTLSCSPISGHRSVSWYQQTPGQGLQFLFEYFSETQRNKGNFPGRFSGRQFSNSRSEMNVSTLELGDSALYLCASSLSDPFTYGYTFGSGTRLTVV.

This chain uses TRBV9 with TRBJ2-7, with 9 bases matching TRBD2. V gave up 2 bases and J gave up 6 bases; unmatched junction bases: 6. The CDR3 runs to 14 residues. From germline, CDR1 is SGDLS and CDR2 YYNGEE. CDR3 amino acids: CASSVGGRGSEQYF. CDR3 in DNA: TGTGCCAGCAGCGTGGGCGGGAGGGGGTCCGAGCAGTACTTC.

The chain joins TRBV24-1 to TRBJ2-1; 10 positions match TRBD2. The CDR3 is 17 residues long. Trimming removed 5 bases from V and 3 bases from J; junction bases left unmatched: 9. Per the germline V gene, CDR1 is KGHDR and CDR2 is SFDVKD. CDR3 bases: TGTGCCACCAGTGGCCCAGCTAGCGGGAGTTTCTACAATGAGCAGTTCTTC. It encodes CATSGPASGSFYNEQFF.

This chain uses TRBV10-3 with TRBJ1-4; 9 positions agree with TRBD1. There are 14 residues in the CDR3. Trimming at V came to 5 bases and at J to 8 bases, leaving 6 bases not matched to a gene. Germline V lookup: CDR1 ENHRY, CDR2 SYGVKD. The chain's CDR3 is CAISTDRGDEKLFF. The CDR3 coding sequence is TGTGCCATCAGTACCGACAGGGGGGACGAAAAACTGTTTTTT.

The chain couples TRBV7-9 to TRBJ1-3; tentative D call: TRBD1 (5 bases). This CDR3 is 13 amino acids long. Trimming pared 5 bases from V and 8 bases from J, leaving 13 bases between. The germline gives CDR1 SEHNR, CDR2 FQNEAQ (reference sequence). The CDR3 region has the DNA TGTGCCAGCAGCCGGACACACCTAGACACCATATATTTT. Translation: CASSRTHLDTIYF.

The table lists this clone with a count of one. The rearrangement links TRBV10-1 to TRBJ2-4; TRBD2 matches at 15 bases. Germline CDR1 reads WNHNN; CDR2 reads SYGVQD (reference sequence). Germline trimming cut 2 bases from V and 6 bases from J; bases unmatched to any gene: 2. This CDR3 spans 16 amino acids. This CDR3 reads CASSERGLAGGNIQYF. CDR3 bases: TGCGCCAGCAGTGAGAGGGGACTAGCGGGAGGAAACATTCAGTACTTC.

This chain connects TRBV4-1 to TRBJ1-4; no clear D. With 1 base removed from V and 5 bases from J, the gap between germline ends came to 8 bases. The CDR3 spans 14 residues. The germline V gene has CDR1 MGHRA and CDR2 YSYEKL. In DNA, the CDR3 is TGCGCCAGCAGCCAAGGACGGGGAAATGAAAAACTGTTTTTT. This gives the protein CASSQGRGNEKLFF.

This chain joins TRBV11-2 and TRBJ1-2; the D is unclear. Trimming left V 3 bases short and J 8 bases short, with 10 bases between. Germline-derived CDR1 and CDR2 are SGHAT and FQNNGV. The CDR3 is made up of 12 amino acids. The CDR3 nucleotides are TGTGCCAGCAGCTTCGAGGGAAGGGGCTACACCTTC. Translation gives CASSFEGRGYTF. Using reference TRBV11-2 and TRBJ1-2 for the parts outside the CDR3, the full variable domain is EAGVAQSPRYKIIEKRQSVAFWCNPISGHATLYWYQQILGQGPKLLIQFQNNGVVDDSQLPKDRFSAERLKGVDSTLKIQPAKLEDSAVYLCASSFEGRGYTFGSGTRLTVV.

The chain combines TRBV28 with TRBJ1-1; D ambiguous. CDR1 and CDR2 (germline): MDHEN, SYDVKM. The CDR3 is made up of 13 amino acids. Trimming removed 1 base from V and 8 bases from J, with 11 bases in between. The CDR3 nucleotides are TGTGCCAGCAGTTTATCCGGGCGAGGGGAAGCTTTCTTT. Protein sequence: CASSLSGRGEAFF.

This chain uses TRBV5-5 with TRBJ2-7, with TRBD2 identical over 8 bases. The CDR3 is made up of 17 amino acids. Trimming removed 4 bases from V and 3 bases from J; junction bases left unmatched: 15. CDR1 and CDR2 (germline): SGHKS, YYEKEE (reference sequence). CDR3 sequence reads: CASSLLSTGTSVYEQYF. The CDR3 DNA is TGTGCCAGCAGCCTCCTGTCCACCGGGACTAGTGTCTACGAGCAGTACTTC.

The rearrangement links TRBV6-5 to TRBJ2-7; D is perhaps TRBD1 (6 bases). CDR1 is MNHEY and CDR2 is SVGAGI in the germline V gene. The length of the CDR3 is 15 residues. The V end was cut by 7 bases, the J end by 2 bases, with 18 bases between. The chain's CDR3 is CASTSAPGAAYEQYF. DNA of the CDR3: TGTGCCAGCACTTCGGCCCCAGGGGCAGCCTACGAGCAGTACTTC.

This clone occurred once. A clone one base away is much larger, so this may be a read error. CDR3 region: CASSFGQVSGNTIYF. The DNA of the CDR3 is TGTGCCAGCAGCTTTGGACAGGTCTCTGGAAACACCATATATTTT. The chain is built from TRBV7-8 and TRBJ1-3; 7 nucleotides align to TRBD1. The CDR3 length is 15 residues. The V and J ends lost 3 bases and 0 bases, in that order; junction bases with no gene match: 2. CDR1 SGHVS and CDR2 FQNEAQ come from the germline V gene. Drawing the rest from reference TRBV7-8 and TRBJ1-3, the complete variable domain is GAGVSQSPRYKVAKRGQDVALRCDPISGHVSLFWYQQALGQGPEFLTYFQNEAQLDKSGLPSDRFFAERPEGSVSTLKIQRTQQEDSAVYLCASSFGQVSGNTIYFGEGSWLTVV.

The CDR3 region has the DNA TGTGCCAGCAGTGACAGGGTAGGCACTGAAGCTTTCTTT. Its translation is CASSDRVGTEAFF. This chain joins TRBV2 and TRBJ1-1; D may be TRBD1 (5 bases). The CDR3 covers 13 residues. Germline V gene lookup returns CDR1 SNHLY and CDR2 FYNNEI. V dropped 3 bases and J dropped 4 bases, with 9 bases sitting between them.

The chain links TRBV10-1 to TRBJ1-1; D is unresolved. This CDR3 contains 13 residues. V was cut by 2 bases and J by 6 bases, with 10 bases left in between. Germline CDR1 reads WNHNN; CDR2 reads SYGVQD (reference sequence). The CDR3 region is CASSEEGRAEAFF. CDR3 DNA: TGCGCCAGCAGTGAGGAAGGGAGAGCTGAAGCTTTCTTT.

CDR3 protein: CASSLKGSEQFF. The CDR3 DNA reads TGTGCCAGCAGCTTAAAAGGGAGTGAGCAGTTCTTC. This sequence joins TRBV13 and TRBJ2-1; a weak D match, TRBD2 (5 bases). This CDR3 comprises 12 residues. From germline, CDR1 is PRHDT and CDR2 FYEKMQ (reference sequence). Trimming cost V 2 bases and J 9 bases, with 8 bases left between them. The entire variable domain, with the rest obtained from reference TRBV13 and TRBJ2-1, is as follows: AAGVIQSPRHLIKEKRETATLKCYPIPRHDTVYWYQQGPGQDPQFLISFYEKMQSDKGSIPDRFSAQQFSDYHSELNMSSLELGDSALYFCASSLKGSEQFFGPGTRLTVL.

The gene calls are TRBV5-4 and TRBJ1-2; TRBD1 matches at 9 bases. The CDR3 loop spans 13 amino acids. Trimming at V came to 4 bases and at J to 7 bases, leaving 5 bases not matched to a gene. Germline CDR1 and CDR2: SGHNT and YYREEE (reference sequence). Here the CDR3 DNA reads TGTGCCAGCAGCCGGGACAGGGCTGGTGGCTACACCTTC. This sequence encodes CASSRDRAGGYTF.